This T cell receptor (beta chain) was profiled in a study of blood T cell repertoires in COVID-19. Those enrolled in Seattle joined during active infection and were followed longitudinally afterward. The CDR3 spans 17 residues. V was shortened by 1 base and J by 4 bases, with 15 bases between the two germline ends. CDR1 and CDR2 (germline): KGHDR, SFDVKD. In the original processing: Amplification of reference gene primers provided the estimated nucleated cell counts. Generated by immunoSEQ multiplex PCR, the TCRdb table keeps only in-frame clones and is missing some. The DNA was the basis for D and trimming; V, J and clone size are from that table. The repertoire holds around 270,000 clones, 91% seen once, with around 2.5% in the top ten.

Sequenced: peripheral blood. The chain carries TRBV24-1 and TRBJ2-2; tentatively, D is TRBD1 (5 bases). The receptor comes from a person aged 18 to 35 with COVID-19, enrolled during active disease. CDR3 sequence: CATSDFGNRSTTGELFF. CDR3 coding DNA: TGTGCCACCAGTGATTTTGGGAACAGGAGCACCACCGGGGAGCTGTTTTTT.